A selection of T cell receptor beta chains follows, all from one sample in a study of control samples from healthy donors and cancer patients. Repertoires were generated with immunoSEQ multiplex PCR, while TCRdb's copy carries only in-frame clones and drops some. The repertoire holds about 120,000 clones, 89% seen once, with approximately 39% in the top ten. The sample comprised blood. These receptors were taken from a man in his fifties or sixties in good health. CDR3s leave out the opening cysteine and the closing phenylalanine or tryptophan. Each record gives: V gene, D gene, CDR3 protein. The D gene is left open where the match is weak.

TRBV2	NA	ASSEQGRSYNEQF
TRBV25-1	NA	ASSGVTQY
TRBV19	NA	ASSVPGPTNQPQH
TRBV18	NA	ASSPGSLGGRNEQY
TRBV3-1/TRBV3-2	TRBD1	ASSQTGGSHYGYT
TRBV11-1	NA	ASSRHASRDYEQY
TRBV6-4	NA	ASSAEGLNTGELF
TRBV18	NA	ASSPQGDTSGNTIY
TRBV6-1	NA	ASSEVQPSYNSPLH
TRBV19	NA	ASSKPVTETYQPQH
TRBV2	NA	ASSVTGISYGYT
TRBV5-6	NA	ASSLGGEYEAF
TRBV9	TRBD1	ASSTRDRETETQY
TRBV2	TRBD1	ASKPDRTYNEQF
TRBV19	TRBD1	ASNTGQGHGYT
TRBV7-2	NA	ASSLVGDYGYT
TRBV10-3	NA	AISYGGLNTEAF
TRBV18	NA	ASSPGSTDTQY
TRBV25-1	NA	ASRGGQETQY
TRBV9	NA	ASSVTGELF
TRBV3-1/TRBV3-2	NA	ASSFEGSGYEQY
TRBV18	TRBD2	ASSPLAGPSTDTQY
TRBV11-2	NA	ASGFVTGLQETQY
TRBV19	NA	ASSIFEGNTEAF
TRBV29-1	NA	SYRDSTDTQY
TRBV6-2/TRBV6-3	NA	ASSYSLSWRDTQY
TRBV9	NA	ASSPTQGGETQY
TRBV29-1	TRBD1	SADRGGHTEAF
TRBV6-2/TRBV6-3	TRBD1	ASSYSIDLSQGSDEQY
TRBV5-1	TRBD1	ASSREWTGDEQY
TRBV24-1	TRBD1	ATSDSWTGTTGELF
TRBV9	NA	ASSSREGQVGTEAF
TRBV2	TRBD1	ASSDPTGGYNSPLH
TRBV5-5	TRBD1	ASSLDRGDQPQH
TRBV15	NA	ATSRGQSRDGQF
TRBV5-1	NA	ASSLVLANTGELF
TRBV5-1	NA	ASSLDGRDTIY
TRBV9	TRBD1	ASSVRFKGAAGNTIY
TRBV5-4	NA	ASTRLSGAQNYGYT